Following are 6 T cell receptor beta chains from one sample sequenced in a study of blood T cell repertoires in COVID-19. Here immunoSEQ multiplex PCR was the method, and the copy in TCRdb shows in-frame clones only, minus some. The data contain about 34,000 clones, about 90% of them singletons. Sequenced material: peripheral blood. These receptors were taken from a man older than 75 with acute or convalescent COVID-19.

The chain recombines TRBV3-1 (or the pseudogene TRBV3-2) with TRBJ1-3; D remains unclear. The V end lost 6 bases, the J end lost 8 bases, and 14 bases lay between the germline ends. This CDR3 region has 13 residues. Germline assignment: CDR1 LGHDT and CDR2 YNNKEL (reference sequence). The CDR3 reads CASRQSGSDTIYF. The CDR3, as DNA: TGTGCCAGCAGACAAAGCGGGTCTGACACCATATATTTT.

The chain couples TRBV7-2 to TRBJ1-5; D remains unclear. The CDR3 is 15 amino acids. Germline lookup yields CDR1 SGHTA and CDR2 FQGNSA. V lost 0 bases and J lost 3, with 9 bases in between. The CDR3 loop reads CASSLASQNNQPQHF. The CDR3 coding sequence is TGTGCCAGCAGCTTAGCTTCGCAGAACAATCAGCCCCAGCATTTT.

The gene calls are TRBV19 and TRBJ1-2; TRBD1 aligns across 10 bases. Trimming cost V 5 bases and J 5 bases; bases outside gene matches: 8. This CDR3 contains 15 residues. Germline CDR1 is LNHDA and CDR2 is SQIVND (reference sequence). The CDR3 reads CASSFPGQGIYGYTF. CDR3 nucleotide sequence: TGTGCCAGTAGTTTCCCGGGACAGGGGATTTATGGCTACACCTTC.

The chain joins TRBV6-5 to TRBJ2-2; a possible D gene is TRBD1 (5 bases). This CDR3 contains 15 residues. Trimming cost V 2 bases and J 7 bases, with 14 bases left between them. Germline CDR1 reads MNHEY; CDR2 reads SVGAGI. The CDR3 coding sequence is TGTGCCAGCAGTTACGGTACAGGAGATATCGGGGAGCTGTTTTTT. Translation: CASSYGTGDIGELFF.

V usage is TRBV28 and J usage is TRBJ1-1, with D perhaps matching TRBD1 (5 bases). Germline CDR1 and CDR2: MDHEN and SYDVKM. The V and J ends lost 6 bases and 0 bases respectively, with 11 bases between them. The CDR3 is 14 residues long. The CDR3: CASRGGTMNTEAFF. In nucleotides, the CDR3 is TGTGCCAGCAGGGGGGGAACAATGAACACTGAAGCTTTCTTT.

The chain couples TRBV3-1 (or the pseudogene TRBV3-2) to TRBJ1-1, with 8 nucleotides matching TRBD1. J was trimmed by 0 bases and V by 1 base; bases with no gene match: 10. The CDR3 is made up of 18 amino acids. From germline, CDR1 is LGHDT and CDR2 YNNKEL (reference sequence). The CDR3 loop is CASSQAGTGGIVNTEAFF. The CDR3 nucleotides are TGTGCCAGCAGCCAAGCAGGGACAGGAGGCATCGTGAACACTGAAGCTTTCTTT.